The rows below give T cell receptor beta chains drawn from one sample of a study of blood T cell repertoires in COVID-19. Data came from immunoSEQ multiplex PCR; TCRdb stores just in-frame clones and leaves some out. The top ten hold about 24% of the sample, which has about 170,000 clones, approximately 80% seen once. The sample consisted of peripheral blood. Receptors were obtained from a woman older than 75 with acute or convalescent COVID-19. The CDR3 runs from the conserved cysteine through the conserved F or W. A D gene is named only where the DNA matches it firmly. The size of a clone is reported for some rows only, either as once, few or many, or as a class for expanded clones.

d_call	clone_size	v_call	j_call	cdr3_aa	cdr3_nt
TRBD2	.	TRBV2	TRBJ2-7	CASSERLAGGYYEQYF	TGTGCCAGCAGTGAAAGGCTAGCGGGAGGTTACTACGAGCAGTACTTC
.	.	TRBV9	TRBJ1-2	CASSVRTGIDGYTF	TGTGCCAGCAGCGTTCGAACAGGGATAGACGGCTACACCTTC
.	.	TRBV6-2/TRBV6-3	TRBJ2-1	CASSSFRENEQFF	TGTGCCAGCAGTTCCTTCCGGGAGAATGAGCAGTTCTTC
TRBD1	.	TRBV18	TRBJ1-6	CASSPTRLGQGASSPLHF	TGTGCCAGCTCACCGACCCGACTCGGACAGGGGGCCAGTTCACCCCTCCACTTT
.	.	TRBV6-2/TRBV6-3	TRBJ1-2	CASSLWTVYGYTF	TGTGCCAGCAGTCTATGGACAGTCTATGGCTACACCTTC
TRBD2	.	TRBV6-5	TRBJ2-3	CASSSSGSPWDTQYF	TGTGCCAGCAGTTCTAGCGGGAGCCCCTGGGATACGCAGTATTTT
.	.	TRBV3-1/TRBV3-2	TRBJ2-1	CASSQGLAKQFF	TGTGCCAGCAGCCAAGGGCTAGCGAAGCAGTTCTTC
.	.	TRBV5-6	TRBJ1-1	CASSFAGTPNTEAFF	TGTGCCAGCAGCTTCGCCGGGACACCGAACACTGAAGCTTTCTTT
TRBD1	once	TRBV28	TRBJ1-2	CASSLTTGPPLYGYTF	TGTGCCAGCAGTTTAACGACAGGGCCCCCCCTCTATGGCTACACCTTC
TRBD1	.	TRBV10-3	TRBJ1-6	CAISYRGPDSPLHF	TGTGCCATCAGTTACAGGGGGCCGGATTCACCCCTCCACTTT
TRBD2	.	TRBV5-4	TRBJ2-7	CASMAGGSRDEQYF	TGTGCCTCCATGGCGGGAGGGAGTAGGGACGAGCAGTACTTC
TRBD1	.	TRBV6-5	TRBJ1-5	CASRTGQGSQPQHF	TGTGCCAGCAGGACCGGACAGGGTAGCCAGCCCCAGCATTTT
.	.	TRBV23-1	TRBJ1-2	CASSQYNSENYGYTF	TGCGCCAGCAGTCAATACAACAGTGAGAACTATGGCTACACCTTC
TRBD1	.	TRBV7-8	TRBJ1-1	CASRQSPRGDTEAFF	TGTGCCAGCAGACAATCCCCCAGGGGGGACACTGAAGCTTTCTTT
.	few	TRBV10-1	TRBJ2-5	CASSESDSETQYF	TGCGCCAGCAGTGAGTCGGACTCAGAGACCCAGTACTTC
TRBD2	.	TRBV11-3	TRBJ2-1	CASSYRLAGGHEQFF	TGTGCCAGCAGTTACCGACTAGCGGGAGGGCATGAGCAGTTCTTC
.	.	TRBV15	TRBJ2-7	CATSRLDRIYEQYF	TGTGCCACCAGCAGATTAGACAGAATCTACGAGCAGTACTTC
TRBD2	.	TRBV3-1/TRBV3-2	TRBJ2-5	CASSGGGSRQETQYF	TGTGCCAGCAGTGGCGGCGGGAGCAGGCAAGAGACCCAGTACTTC
.	.	TRBV15	TRBJ2-7	CAEPSRYEQYF	TGTGCTGAACCCTCGAGGTACGAGCAGTACTTC
.	.	TRBV10-2	TRBJ2-3	CASTGQGGTDTQYF	TGCGCCAGCACTGGGCAGGGGGGAACAGATACGCAGTATTTT
TRBD1	few	TRBV20-1	TRBJ2-7	CSAQTGREQYF	TGCAGTGCCCAGACAGGGCGCGAGCAGTACTTC
.	once	TRBV19	TRBJ2-6	CASSTALFGQVSGANVLTF	TGTGCCAGTAGTACAGCCCTTTTTGGGCAGGTCTCTGGGGCCAACGTCCTGACTTTC
TRBD2	.	TRBV7-9	TRBJ2-2	CASSFGLAGRTGELFF	TGTGCCAGCAGTTTCGGACTAGCGGGAAGGACCGGGGAGCTGTTTTTT
TRBD1	.	TRBV7-9	TRBJ1-1	CASSWPTRGRREAFF	TGTGCCAGCAGCTGGCCCACAAGGGGGCGTCGGGAAGCTTTCTTT
TRBD1	once	TRBV19	TRBJ1-3	CASRRGRAGNTIYF	TGTGCCAGTAGAAGGGGGCGCGCTGGAAACACCATATATTTT
.	.	TRBV9	TRBJ1-3	CASSDSSGNTIYF	TGTGCCAGCAGCGATAGCTCTGGAAACACCATATATTTT
TRBD1	many	TRBV4-3	TRBJ2-6	CASSLRDRGTDGANVLTF	TGCGCCAGCAGCCTACGGGACAGGGGAACGGATGGGGCCAACGTCCTGACTTTC
TRBD2	.	TRBV10-3	TRBJ2-1	CASLAGVGNEQFF	TGTGCCTCATTAGCGGGAGTGGGGAATGAGCAGTTCTTC
.	.	TRBV24-1	TRBJ1-5	CATSLQGDQPQHF	TGTGCCACCAGCCTACAGGGAGATCAGCCCCAGCATTTT
TRBD2	.	TRBV7-6	TRBJ2-1	CASSSLAGGPPYNEQFF	TGTGCCAGCAGCTCCCTAGCGGGAGGGCCTCCCTACAATGAGCAGTTCTTC
.	.	TRBV10-3	TRBJ1-5	CAIRDSNQPQHF	TGTGCCATCCGGGATAGCAATCAGCCCCAGCATTTT
TRBD2	.	TRBV5-4	TRBJ2-7	CASSQGRTSGYEQYF	TGTGCCAGCAGCCAAGGTCGGACTAGCGGCTACGAGCAGTACTTC
TRBD1	.	TRBV2	TRBJ1-6	CASSEVGTGRSPLHF	TGTGCCAGCAGTGAAGTGGGGACAGGGAGGTCACCCCTCCACTTT
TRBD1	few	TRBV12-5	TRBJ1-3	CASGGPQGALTSIHSGNTIYF	TGTGCTAGTGGGGGCCCACAGGGGGCCCTTACCTCGATCCACTCTGGAAACACCATATATTTT
TRBD2	.	TRBV6-5	TRBJ2-3	CASSYTREGADTQYF	TGTGCCAGCAGTTACACGAGGGAGGGTGCAGATACGCAGTATTTT
TRBD1	.	TRBV7-9	TRBJ1-3	CASSHLTGGPGNTIYF	TGTGCCAGCAGCCACCTCACAGGGGGCCCAGGAAACACCATATATTTT
TRBD1	.	TRBV5-1	TRBJ1-1	CASGDRADTEAFF	TGCGCCAGCGGGGACAGGGCGGACACTGAAGCTTTCTTT
.	.	TRBV5-1	TRBJ1-2	CASSLVQGNYGYTF	TGCGCCAGCAGCTTGGTGCAGGGTAACTATGGCTACACCTTC
.	.	TRBV2	TRBJ1-1	CASIYGLGRNTEAFF	TGTGCCAGCATTTACGGCTTGGGGAGGAACACTGAAGCTTTCTTT
TRBD1	.	TRBV29-1	TRBJ1-1	CSAGTGDTEAFF	TGCAGCGCTGGGACAGGGGACACTGAAGCTTTCTTT
TRBD1	few	TRBV14	TRBJ1-6	CASSHLTGGVSPLHF	TGTGCCAGCAGCCATTTGACAGGGGGAGTTTCACCCCTCCACTTT
.	.	TRBV11-2	TRBJ1-5	CASSFRGNQPQHF	TGTGCCAGCAGCTTCAGGGGCAATCAGCCCCAGCATTTT
TRBD2	.	TRBV3-1/TRBV3-2	TRBJ2-3	CASSPPGLATQYF	TGTGCCAGCAGCCCCCCGGGACTAGCTACGCAGTATTTT